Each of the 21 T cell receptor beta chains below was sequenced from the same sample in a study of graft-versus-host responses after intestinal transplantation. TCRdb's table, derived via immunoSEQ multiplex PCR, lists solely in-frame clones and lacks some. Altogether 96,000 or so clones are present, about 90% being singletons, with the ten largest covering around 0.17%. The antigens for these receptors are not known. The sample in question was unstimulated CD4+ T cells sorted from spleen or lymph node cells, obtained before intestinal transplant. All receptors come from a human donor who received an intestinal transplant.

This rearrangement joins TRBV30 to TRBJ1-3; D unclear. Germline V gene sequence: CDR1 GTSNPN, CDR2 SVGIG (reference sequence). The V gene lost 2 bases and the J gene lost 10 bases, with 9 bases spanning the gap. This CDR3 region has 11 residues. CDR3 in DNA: TGTGCCTGGAGTCTTCGTAGAACCATATATTTT. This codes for CAWSLRRTIYF.

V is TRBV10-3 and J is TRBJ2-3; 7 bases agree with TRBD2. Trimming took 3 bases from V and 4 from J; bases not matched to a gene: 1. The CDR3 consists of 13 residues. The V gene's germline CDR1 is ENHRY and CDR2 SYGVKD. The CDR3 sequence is CAISDREADTQYF. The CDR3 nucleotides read TGTGCCATCAGTGATCGGGAGGCAGATACGCAGTATTTT.

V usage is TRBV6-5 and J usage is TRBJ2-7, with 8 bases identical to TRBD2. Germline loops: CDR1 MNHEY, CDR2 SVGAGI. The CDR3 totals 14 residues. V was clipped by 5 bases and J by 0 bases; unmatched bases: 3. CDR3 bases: TGTGCCAGCAGTCGGAGCGGGGGCTCCTACGAGCAGTACTTC. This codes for CASSRSGGSYEQYF.

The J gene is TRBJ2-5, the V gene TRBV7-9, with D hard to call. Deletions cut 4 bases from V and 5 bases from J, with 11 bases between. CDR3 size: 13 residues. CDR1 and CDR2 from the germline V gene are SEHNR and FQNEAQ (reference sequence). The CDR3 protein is CASSYPPRETQYF. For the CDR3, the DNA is TGTGCCAGCAGCTATCCGCCGAGGGAGACCCAGTACTTC.

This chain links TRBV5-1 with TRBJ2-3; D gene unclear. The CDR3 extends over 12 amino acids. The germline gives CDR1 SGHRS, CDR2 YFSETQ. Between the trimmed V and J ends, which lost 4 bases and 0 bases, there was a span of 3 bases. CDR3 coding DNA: TGCGCCAGCAGCGCGAGCACAGATACGCAGTATTTT. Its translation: CASSASTDTQYF.

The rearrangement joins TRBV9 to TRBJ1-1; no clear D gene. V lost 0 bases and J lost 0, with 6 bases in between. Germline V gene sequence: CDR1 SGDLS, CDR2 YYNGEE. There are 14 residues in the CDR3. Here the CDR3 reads CASSVVEVNTEAFF. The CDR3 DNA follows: TGTGCCAGCAGCGTAGTAGAAGTGAACACTGAAGCTTTCTTT.

CDR3 sequence: CASSLNRRETEAFF. Written as DNA, the CDR3 is TGTGCCAGCAGCTTAAATAGGAGGGAAACTGAAGCTTTCTTT. The V gene is TRBV11-3, the J gene TRBJ1-1, with D unresolved. Trimming removed 2 bases at V and 5 bases at J, with 12 bases between. CDR1 is SGHNT, CDR2 YENEEA, per germline. CDR3 size: 14 residues.

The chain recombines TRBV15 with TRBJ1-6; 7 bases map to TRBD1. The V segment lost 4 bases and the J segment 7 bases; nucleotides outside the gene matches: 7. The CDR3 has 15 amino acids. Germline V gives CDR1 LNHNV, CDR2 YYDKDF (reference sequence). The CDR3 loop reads CATSIGYRGNSPLHF. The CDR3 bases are TGTGCCACCAGCATAGGGTACAGGGGAAATTCACCCCTCCACTTT.

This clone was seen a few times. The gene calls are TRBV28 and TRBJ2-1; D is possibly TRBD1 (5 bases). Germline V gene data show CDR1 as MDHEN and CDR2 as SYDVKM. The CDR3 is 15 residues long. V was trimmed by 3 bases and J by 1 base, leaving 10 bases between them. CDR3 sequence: CASSFLGPSYNEQFF. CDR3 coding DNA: TGTGCCAGCAGTTTCTTGGGGCCTTCCTACAATGAGCAGTTCTTC. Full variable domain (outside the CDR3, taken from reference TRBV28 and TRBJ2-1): DVKVTQSSRYLVKRTGEKVFLECVQDMDHENMFWYRQDPGLGLRLIYFSYDVKMKEKGDIPEGYSVSREKKERFSLILESASTNQTSMYLCASSFLGPSYNEQFFGPGTRLTVL.

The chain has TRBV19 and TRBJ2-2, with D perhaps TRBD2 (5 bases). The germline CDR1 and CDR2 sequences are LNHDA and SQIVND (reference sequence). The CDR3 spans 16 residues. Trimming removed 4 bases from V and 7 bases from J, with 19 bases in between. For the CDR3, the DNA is TGTGCCAGTAGTACTACGGGCGGGTTGCCGGTCGGGGAGCTGTTTTTT. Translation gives CASSTTGGLPVGELFF.

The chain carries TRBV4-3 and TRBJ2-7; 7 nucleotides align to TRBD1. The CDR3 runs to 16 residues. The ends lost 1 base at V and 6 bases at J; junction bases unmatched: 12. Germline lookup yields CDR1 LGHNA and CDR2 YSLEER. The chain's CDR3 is CASSQADRDAGGEQYF. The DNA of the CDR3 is TGCGCCAGCAGCCAAGCAGACAGGGACGCCGGCGGCGAGCAGTACTTC.

The CDR3 region is CASSPGTDNTEAFF. The DNA of the CDR3 is TGTGCCAGCAGCCCCGGGACAGATAACACTGAAGCTTTCTTT. The chain uses TRBV11-3 and TRBJ1-1, with 7 bases that match TRBD1. The CDR3 runs 14 residues. Germline CDR1 reads SGHNT; CDR2 reads YENEEA. Losses at the gene ends were 5 bases for V and 2 bases for J; bases not matched to a gene: 5.

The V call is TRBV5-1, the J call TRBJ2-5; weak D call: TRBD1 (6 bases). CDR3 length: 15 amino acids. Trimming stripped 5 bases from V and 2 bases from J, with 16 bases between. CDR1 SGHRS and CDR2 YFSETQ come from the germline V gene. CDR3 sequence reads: CASRTGTTRQETQYF. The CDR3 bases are TGCGCCAGCAGGACCGGGACAACAAGACAAGAGACCCAGTACTTC.

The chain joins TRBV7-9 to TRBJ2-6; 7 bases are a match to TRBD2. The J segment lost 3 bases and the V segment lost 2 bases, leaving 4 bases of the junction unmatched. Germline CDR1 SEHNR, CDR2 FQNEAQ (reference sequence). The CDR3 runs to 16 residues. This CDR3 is CASSLRGGSGANVLTF. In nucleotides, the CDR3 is TGTGCCAGCAGCTTACGCGGGGGAAGTGGGGCCAACGTCCTGACTTTC.

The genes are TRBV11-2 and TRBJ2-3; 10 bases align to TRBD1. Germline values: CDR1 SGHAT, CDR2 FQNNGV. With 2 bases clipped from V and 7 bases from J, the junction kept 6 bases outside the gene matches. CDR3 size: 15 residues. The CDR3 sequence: CASSLPGQGVYTQYF. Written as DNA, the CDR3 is TGTGCCAGCAGCTTACCAGGACAGGGGGTGTATACGCAGTATTTT. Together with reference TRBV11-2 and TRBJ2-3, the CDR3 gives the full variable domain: EAGVAQSPRYKIIEKRQSVAFWCNPISGHATLYWYQQILGQGPKLLIQFQNNGVVDDSQLPKDRFSAERLKGVDSTLKIQPAKLEDSAVYLCASSLPGQGVYTQYFGPGTRLTVL.

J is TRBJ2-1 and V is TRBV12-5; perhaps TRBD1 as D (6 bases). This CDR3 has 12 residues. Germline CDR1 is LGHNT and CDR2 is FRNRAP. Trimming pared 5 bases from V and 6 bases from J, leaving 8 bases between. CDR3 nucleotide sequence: TGTGCTAGTGGTACGGACAGCAATGAGCAGTTCTTC. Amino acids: CASGTDSNEQFF.

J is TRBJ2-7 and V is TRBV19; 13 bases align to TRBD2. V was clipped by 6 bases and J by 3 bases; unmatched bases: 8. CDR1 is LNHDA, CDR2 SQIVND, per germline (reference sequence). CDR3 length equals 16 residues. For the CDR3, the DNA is TGTGCCAGTAGAGCGCTAGGGACTAGCGGGGACTACGAGCAGTACTTC. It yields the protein CASRALGTSGDYEQYF.

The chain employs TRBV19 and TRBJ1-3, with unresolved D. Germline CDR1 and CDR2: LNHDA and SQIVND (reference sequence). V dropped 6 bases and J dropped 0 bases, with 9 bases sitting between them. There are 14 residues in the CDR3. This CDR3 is CASRSASSGNTIYF. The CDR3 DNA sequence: TGTGCCAGTAGGTCCGCGAGCTCTGGAAACACCATATATTTT.

The CDR3 bases are TGCGCCAGCAGCACCGGACAGGGGGATAATTCACCCCTCCACTTT. Protein product: CASSTGQGDNSPLHF. V usage is TRBV5-1 and J usage is TRBJ1-6; 10 bases map to TRBD1. The CDR3 has 15 amino acids. Germline CDR1 reads SGHRS; CDR2 reads YFSETQ. V shed 4 bases, J shed 5 bases, and the junction held 3 bases outside the gene matches.

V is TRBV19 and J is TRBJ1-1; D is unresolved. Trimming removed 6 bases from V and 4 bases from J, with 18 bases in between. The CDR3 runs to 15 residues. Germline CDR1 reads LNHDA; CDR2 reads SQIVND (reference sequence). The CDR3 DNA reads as TGTGCCAGTAGCCCTTTCCACGACGCAGGCACTGAAGCTTTCTTT. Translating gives CASSPFHDAGTEAFF.

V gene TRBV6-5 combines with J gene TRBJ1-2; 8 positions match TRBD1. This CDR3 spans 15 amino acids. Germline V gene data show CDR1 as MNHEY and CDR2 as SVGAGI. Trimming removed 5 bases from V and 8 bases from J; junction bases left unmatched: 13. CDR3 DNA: TGTGCCAGCAGTAAAACCGGGACAGGTTCAGGGGGCTACACCTTC. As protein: CASSKTGTGSGGYTF.